This T cell receptor (beta chain) originates from a study of blood T cell repertoires in COVID-19. Study-wide context: Samples representing acute and convalescent COVID-19 were sourced from the United States, Italy and Spain. In each case, the material was cDNA or gDNA derived from T cells, B-cell-depleted T cells, or PBMCs.

The length of the CDR3 is 14 residues. Germline values: CDR1 SGHRS, CDR2 YFSETQ. V lost 5 bases, J lost 7 bases, and 9 bases stayed unmatched. Original analysis: From reference gene primer amplification, estimates of nucleated cell counts were derived. Here immunoSEQ multiplex PCR was the method, and the copy in TCRdb shows in-frame clones only, minus some. V, J and clone size were drawn from that table, and D and trimming were deduced from the DNA. The table has 30,000 to 40,000 clones, 90% seen once. The material sequenced was peripheral blood. The receptor was isolated from a man between 60 and 75 years old with active or convalescent COVID-19. This sequence joins TRBV5-1 and TRBJ2-1, with 7 bases identical to TRBD2. The CDR3 coding sequence is TGCGCCAGCAGGGGTTCCGGGGAGGGGAATGAGCAGTTCTTC. It specifies CASRGSGEGNEQFF. Combining the CDR3 with reference TRBV5-1 and TRBJ2-1 gives the whole variable domain KAGVTQTPRYLIKTRGQQVTLSCSPISGHRSVSWYQQTPGQGLQFLFEYFSETQRNKGNFPGRFSGRQFSNSRSEMNVSTLELGDSALYLCASRGSGEGNEQFFGPGTRLTVL.